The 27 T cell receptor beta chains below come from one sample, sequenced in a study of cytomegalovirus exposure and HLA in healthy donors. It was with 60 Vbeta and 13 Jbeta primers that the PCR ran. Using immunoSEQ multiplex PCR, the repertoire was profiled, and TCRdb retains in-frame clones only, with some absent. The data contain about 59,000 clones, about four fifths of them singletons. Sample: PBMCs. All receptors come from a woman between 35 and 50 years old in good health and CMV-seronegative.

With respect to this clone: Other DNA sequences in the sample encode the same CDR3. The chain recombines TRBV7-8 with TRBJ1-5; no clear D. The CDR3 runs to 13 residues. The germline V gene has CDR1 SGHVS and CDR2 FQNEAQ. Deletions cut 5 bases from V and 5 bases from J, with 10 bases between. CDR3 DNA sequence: TGTGCCAGCAGCCTAGTGCAGGATCAGCCCCAGCATTTT. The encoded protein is CASSLVQDQPQHF.

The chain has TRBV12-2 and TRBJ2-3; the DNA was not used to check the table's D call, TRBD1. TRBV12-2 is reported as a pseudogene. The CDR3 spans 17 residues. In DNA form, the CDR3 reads TGTGCAAGTCGCTTGAGTCCATACACAGGGGATGGGGATACGCAGTATTTT. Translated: CASRLSPYTGDGDTQYF.

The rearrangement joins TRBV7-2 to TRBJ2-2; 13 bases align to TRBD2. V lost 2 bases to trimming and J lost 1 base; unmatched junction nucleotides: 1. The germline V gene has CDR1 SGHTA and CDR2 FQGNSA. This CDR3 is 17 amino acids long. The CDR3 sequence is CASSLRLAGGNTGELFF. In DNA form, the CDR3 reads TGTGCCAGCAGCTTACGACTAGCGGGAGGGAACACCGGGGAGCTGTTTTTT.

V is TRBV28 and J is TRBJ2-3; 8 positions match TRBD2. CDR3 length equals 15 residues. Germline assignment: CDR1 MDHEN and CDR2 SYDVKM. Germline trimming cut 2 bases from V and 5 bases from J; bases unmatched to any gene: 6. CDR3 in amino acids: CASSLGGGRRDTQYF. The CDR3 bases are TGTGCCAGCAGTTTAGGGGGCGGGAGGAGAGATACGCAGTATTTT.

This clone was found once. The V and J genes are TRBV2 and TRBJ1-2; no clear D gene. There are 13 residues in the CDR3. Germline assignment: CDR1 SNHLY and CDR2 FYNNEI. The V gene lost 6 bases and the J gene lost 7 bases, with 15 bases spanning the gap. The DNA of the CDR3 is TGTGCCAGCAGGTCAGGTCTTACGTCTGGCTACACCTTC. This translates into CASRSGLTSGYTF.

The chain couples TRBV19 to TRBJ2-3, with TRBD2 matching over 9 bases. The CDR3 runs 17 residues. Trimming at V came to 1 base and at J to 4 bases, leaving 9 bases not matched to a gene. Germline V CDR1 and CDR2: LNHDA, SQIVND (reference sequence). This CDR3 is CASSIAWIAGVPDTQYF. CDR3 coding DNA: TGTGCCAGTAGTATAGCCTGGATAGCGGGAGTACCAGATACGCAGTATTTT.

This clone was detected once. The CDR3 protein is CASSMSRSLAGPGYNEQFF. DNA for the CDR3: TGTGCCAGTAGTATGTCTCGAAGCCTGGCGGGGCCGGGCTACAATGAGCAGTTCTTC. The V gene is TRBV19, the J gene TRBJ2-1; D is possibly TRBD2 (6 bases). Trimming shortened V by 3 bases and J by 3 bases, and 24 bases separated the two germline ends. The CDR3 contains 19 residues. Per germline, CDR1 LNHDA and CDR2 SQIVND (reference sequence).

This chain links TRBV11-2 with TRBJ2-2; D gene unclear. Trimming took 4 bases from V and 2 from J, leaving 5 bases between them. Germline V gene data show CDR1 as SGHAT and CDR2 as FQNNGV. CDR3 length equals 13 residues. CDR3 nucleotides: TGTGCCAGCAGCTCCCATAACACCGGGGAGCTGTTTTTT. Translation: CASSSHNTGELFF.

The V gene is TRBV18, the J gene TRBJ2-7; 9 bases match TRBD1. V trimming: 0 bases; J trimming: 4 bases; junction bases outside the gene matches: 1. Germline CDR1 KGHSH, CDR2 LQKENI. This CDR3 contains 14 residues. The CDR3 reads CASSPPGQGYEQYF. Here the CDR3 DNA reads TGTGCCAGCTCACCACCGGGACAGGGTTACGAGCAGTACTTC.

The DNA of the CDR3 is TGTGCCAGCTCACCCGGCGAGGCGGGGTACGAGCAGTACTTC. This sequence encodes CASSPGEAGYEQYF. This sequence joins TRBV18 and TRBJ2-7, with a tentative D call TRBD2 (6 bases). V shed 3 bases and J shed 4 bases, with 13 bases lying between them. CDR1 KGHSH and CDR2 LQKENI come from the germline V gene. This CDR3 region has 14 residues.

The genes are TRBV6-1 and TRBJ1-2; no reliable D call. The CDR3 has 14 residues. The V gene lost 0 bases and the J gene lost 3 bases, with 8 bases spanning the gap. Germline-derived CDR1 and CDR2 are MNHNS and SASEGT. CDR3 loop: CASSEAGRYYGYTF. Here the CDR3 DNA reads TGTGCCAGCAGTGAAGCCGGCAGGTACTATGGCTACACCTTC.

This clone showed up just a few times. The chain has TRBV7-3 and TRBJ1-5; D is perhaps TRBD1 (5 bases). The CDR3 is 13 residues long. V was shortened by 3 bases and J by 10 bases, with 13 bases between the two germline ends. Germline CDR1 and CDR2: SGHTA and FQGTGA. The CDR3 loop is CASSFGREDPQHF. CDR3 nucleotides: TGTGCCAGCAGCTTCGGCAGGGAGGATCCCCAGCATTTT.

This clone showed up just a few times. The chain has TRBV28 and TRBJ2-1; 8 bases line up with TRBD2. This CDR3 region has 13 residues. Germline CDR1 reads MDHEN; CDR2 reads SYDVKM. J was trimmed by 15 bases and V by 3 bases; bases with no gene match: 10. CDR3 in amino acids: CASSFGASGYRFF. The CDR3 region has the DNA TGTGCCAGCAGTTTTGGGGCTAGCGGGTATCGGTTCTTC.

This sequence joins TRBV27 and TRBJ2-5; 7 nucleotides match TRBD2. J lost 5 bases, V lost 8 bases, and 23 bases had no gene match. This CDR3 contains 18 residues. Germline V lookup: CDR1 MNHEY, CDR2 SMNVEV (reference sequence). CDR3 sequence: CASQEPWLAAFLRETQYF. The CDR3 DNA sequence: TGTGCCAGCCAAGAACCGTGGCTAGCGGCCTTCCTTCGGGAGACCCAGTACTTC.

The chain's CDR3 is CASSLRTSGYSYEQYF. CDR3 bases: TGTGCCAGCAGCCTACGGACTAGCGGGTACTCCTACGAGCAGTACTTC. The gene calls are TRBV7-9 and TRBJ2-7, with 11 bases aligning to TRBD2. V lost 5 bases and J lost 0; bases outside the gene matches: 6. CDR3 length equals 16 residues. Germline CDR1 and CDR2: SEHNR and FQNEAQ (reference sequence).

The CDR3, as DNA: TGTGCCAGCAGTATCCCCGGGACACCTTACGAGCAGTACTTC. This codes for CASSIPGTPYEQYF. V usage is TRBV2 and J usage is TRBJ2-7; TRBD1 might be the D (6 bases). With 5 bases removed from V and 4 bases from J, the gap between germline ends came to 15 bases. The CDR3 has 14 residues. Germline lookup yields CDR1 SNHLY and CDR2 FYNNEI.

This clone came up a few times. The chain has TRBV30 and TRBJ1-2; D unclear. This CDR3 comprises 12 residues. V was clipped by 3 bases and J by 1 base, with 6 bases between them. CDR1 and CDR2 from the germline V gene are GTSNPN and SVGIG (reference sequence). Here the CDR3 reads CAWSLFNYGYTF. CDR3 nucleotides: TGTGCCTGGAGCCTGTTTAACTATGGCTACACCTTC.

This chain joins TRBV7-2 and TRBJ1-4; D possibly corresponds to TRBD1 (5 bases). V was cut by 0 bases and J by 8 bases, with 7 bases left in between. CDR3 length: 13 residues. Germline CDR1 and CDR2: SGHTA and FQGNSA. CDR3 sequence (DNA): TGTGCCAGCAGCTTAGCGGGGGGAGAAAAACTGTTTTTT. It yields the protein CASSLAGGEKLFF.

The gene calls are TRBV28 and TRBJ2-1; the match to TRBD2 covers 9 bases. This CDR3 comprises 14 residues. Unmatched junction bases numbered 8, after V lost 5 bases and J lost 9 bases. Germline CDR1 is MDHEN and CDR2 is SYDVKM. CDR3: CASSTSGLRGEQFF. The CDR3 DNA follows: TGTGCCAGCAGTACTAGCGGGCTGCGTGGTGAGCAGTTCTTC.

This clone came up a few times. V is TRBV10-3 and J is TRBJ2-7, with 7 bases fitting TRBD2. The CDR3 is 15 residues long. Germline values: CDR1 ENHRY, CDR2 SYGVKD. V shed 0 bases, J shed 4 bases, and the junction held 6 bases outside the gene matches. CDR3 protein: CAISESREGLYEQYF. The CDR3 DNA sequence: TGTGCCATCAGTGAGTCGAGGGAGGGCTTGTACGAGCAGTACTTC.

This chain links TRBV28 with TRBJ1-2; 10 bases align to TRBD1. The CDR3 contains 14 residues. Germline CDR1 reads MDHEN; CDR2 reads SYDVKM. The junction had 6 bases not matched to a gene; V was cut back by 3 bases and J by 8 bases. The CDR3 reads CASSFRDRGGGYTF. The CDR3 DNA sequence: TGTGCCAGCAGTTTTAGGGACAGGGGAGGAGGCTACACCTTC.

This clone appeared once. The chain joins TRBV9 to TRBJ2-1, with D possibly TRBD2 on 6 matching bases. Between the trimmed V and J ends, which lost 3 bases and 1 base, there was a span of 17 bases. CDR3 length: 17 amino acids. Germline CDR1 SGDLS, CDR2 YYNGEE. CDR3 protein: CASSATSAQWSYNEQFF. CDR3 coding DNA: TGTGCCAGCAGCGCGACTAGTGCCCAGTGGTCCTACAATGAGCAGTTCTTC.

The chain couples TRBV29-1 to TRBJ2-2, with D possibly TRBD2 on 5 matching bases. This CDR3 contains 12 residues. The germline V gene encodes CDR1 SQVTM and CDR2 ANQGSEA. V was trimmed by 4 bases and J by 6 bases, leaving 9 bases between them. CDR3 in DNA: TGCAGCGTTGTACCGGGATCCGGGGAGCTGTTTTTT. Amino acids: CSVVPGSGELFF.

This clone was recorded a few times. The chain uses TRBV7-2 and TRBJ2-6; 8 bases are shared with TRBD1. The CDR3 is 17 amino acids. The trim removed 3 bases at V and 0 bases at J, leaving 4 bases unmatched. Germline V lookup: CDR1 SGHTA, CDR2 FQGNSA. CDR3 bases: TGTGCCAGCAGCTTGCAGGGGGCATTCTCTGGGGCCAACGTCCTGACTTTC. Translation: CASSLQGAFSGANVLTF.

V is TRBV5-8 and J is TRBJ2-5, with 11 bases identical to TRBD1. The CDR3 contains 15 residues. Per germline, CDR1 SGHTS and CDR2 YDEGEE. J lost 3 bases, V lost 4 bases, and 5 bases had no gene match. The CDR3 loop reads CASSPDRGREETQYF. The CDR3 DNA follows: TGTGCCAGCAGCCCGGACAGGGGGCGGGAAGAGACCCAGTACTTC.

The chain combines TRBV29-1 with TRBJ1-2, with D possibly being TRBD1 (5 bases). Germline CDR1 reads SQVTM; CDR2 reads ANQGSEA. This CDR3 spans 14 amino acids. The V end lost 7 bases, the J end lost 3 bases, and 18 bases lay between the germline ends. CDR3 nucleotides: TGCAGCGCTGGAGGGGCGACAAGGGACTATGGCTACACCTTC. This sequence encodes CSAGGATRDYGYTF. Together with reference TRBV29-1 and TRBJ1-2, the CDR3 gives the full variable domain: SAVISQKPSRDICQRGTSLTIQCQVDSQVTMMFWYRQQPGQSLTLIATANQGSEATYESGFVIDKFPISRPNLTFSTLTVSNMSPEDSSIYLCSAGGATRDYGYTFGSGTRLTVV.

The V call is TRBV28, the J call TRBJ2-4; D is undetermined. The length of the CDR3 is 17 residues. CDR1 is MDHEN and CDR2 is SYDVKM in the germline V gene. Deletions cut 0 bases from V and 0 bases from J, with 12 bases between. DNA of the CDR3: TGTGCCAGCAGTTTATGGTCTAGTACCTTAGCCAAAAACATTCAGTACTTC. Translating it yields CASSLWSSTLAKNIQYF.